The 6 T cell receptor beta chains presented below share a single source sample, sequenced in a study of response to subunit inactivated influenza vaccine. TCRdb independently ran MiXCR on the RT-PCR reads; one entry per CDR3 protein. The table shows 650,000 or so distinct CDR3 sequences, with roughly 15% occurring only once. This material consisted of PBMCs from blood, taken 14 to 15 days before vaccination. These receptors came from a man over 45 who received an inactivated influenza vaccine.

This clonotype was recorded a few times. This chain connects TRBV12-3 or TRBV12-4 to TRBJ2-5, with 7 bases lining up with TRBD2. The CDR3 has 15 amino acids. V lost 5 bases to trimming and J lost 2 bases; unmatched junction nucleotides: 8. The CDR3 here is CASSTPLAAQETQYF. The CDR3 bases are TGTGCCAGCAGTACCCCCCTAGCGGCTCAAGAGACCCAGTACTTC.

This clonotype was found a few times. V is TRBV5-6 and J is TRBJ2-7; 7 bases are a match to TRBD1. Germline V gene sequence: CDR1 SGHDT, CDR2 YYEEEE. This CDR3 has 12 residues. V gave up 4 bases and J gave up 5 bases; unmatched junction bases: 3. The CDR3 sequence is CASSRGPNEQYF. The CDR3 DNA follows: TGTGCCAGCAGCAGGGGGCCGAACGAGCAGTACTTC.

This chain connects TRBV2 to TRBJ2-7; a possible D gene is TRBD1 (6 bases). CDR3 length: 11 amino acids. V lost 9 bases and J lost 6, with 12 bases in between. Germline CDR1 SNHLY, CDR2 FYNNEI. The CDR3 protein is CASQQGFEQYF. The CDR3 DNA reads TGTGCCAGTCAACAGGGATTCGAGCAGTACTTC. Full variable domain (rest looked up from reference TRBV2 and TRBJ2-7): EPEVTQTPSHQVTQMGQEVILRCVPISNHLYFYWYRQILGQKVEFLVSFYNNEISEKSEIFDDQFSVERPDGSNFTLKIRSTKLEDSAMYFCASQQGFEQYFGPGTRLTVT.

This clonotype was counted a few times. The chain combines TRBV12-3 or TRBV12-4 with TRBJ1-5; 8 nucleotides agree with TRBD1. This CDR3 contains 15 residues. V was pared by 6 bases and J by 7 bases, with 11 bases of the junction left unmatched. The CDR3 protein is CASREGQGGAQPQHF. CDR3 bases: TGTGCCAGCAGAGAAGGACAGGGCGGGGCCCAGCCCCAGCATTTT.

This clonotype came up a few times. This chain joins TRBV5-4 and TRBJ2-1, with D possibly TRBD2 on 5 matching bases. Deletions cut 5 bases from V and 7 bases from J, with 13 bases between. CDR1 is SGHNT, CDR2 YYREEE, per germline (reference sequence). CDR3 size: 13 residues. In DNA, the CDR3 is TGTGCCAGCAGTTCCCCCTCGGGGAATGAGCAGTTCTTC. Translated: CASSSPSGNEQFF.

The sample holds a few counts of this clonotype. The chain uses TRBV19 and TRBJ2-1; D may be TRBD2 (6 bases). Deletions cut 4 bases from V and 9 bases from J, with 13 bases between. CDR3 length equals 13 residues. CDR1 LNHDA and CDR2 SQIVND come from the germline V gene (reference sequence). CDR3 nucleotides: TGTGCCAGTAGTACCGTGGCGGGAACTGAGCAGTTCTTC. Its protein product is CASSTVAGTEQFF.